This TCR beta chain originates from a study of vaccination and CD4 T cells after COVID-19. Overall study context: It was a median about 93 days after diagnosis, with a range of 35 to 161, that post-COVID samples were drawn.

As regards this clonotype: Its antigen remains unknown.

Whole-study results and caveats: Among those convalescent, a median 86.3% of reactive clones emerged solely post-vaccination.

The Oncomine TCR Beta short-read assay generated sequence data from the DNA of cultured CD4+ T cells. MiXCR, applied by TCRdb to the PCR reads, yields one record per CDR3 protein. The data contain about 7,100 distinct CDR3 sequences, more than 45% of them singletons. Germline lookup yields CDR1 SGHVS and CDR2 FQNEAQ. Trimming removed 6 bases from V and 7 bases from J; junction bases left unmatched: 4. This CDR3 comprises 13 residues. Sample treatment: roughly 10-day PBMC culture with coronavirus spike peptide pools or control peptides (ViraFEST assay). Ahead of the COVID-19 pandemic (2011-2018), the CD4+ T cells of the unexposed donor were collected. ViraFEST relied on peptide pools to expand antigen-specific T cells; the TCRs were sequenced afterward. After being plated at around 2 million per well, PBMCs were cultured with approximately 9.4 IU/ml IL-2 and approximately 9.6 ug/ml peptide pools.

The chain carries TRBV7-8 and TRBJ1-3; 9 nucleotides agree with TRBD1. The TCR was taken from a human donor in good health. The sequencing sample was made of CD4+ T cells from blood, cultured in vitro. CDR3 protein: CASRGDRENTIYF. DNA for the CDR3: TGTGCCAGCAGGGGGGACAGGGAGAACACCATATATTTT. The full variable domain, rest sourced from reference TRBV7-8 and TRBJ1-3, is GAGVSQSPRYKVAKRGQDVALRCDPISGHVSLFWYQQALGQGPEFLTYFQNEAQLDKSGLPSDRFFAERPEGSVSTLKIQRTQQEDSAVYLCASRGDRENTIYFGEGSWLTVV.